These 17 T cell receptor beta chains originate from one sample sequenced in a study of T cell responses to AZD1222 COVID-19 vaccine. The table came from immunoSEQ multiplex PCR; TCRdb's copy has only in-frame clones and leaves some out. Of about 270,000 clones in the sample, about 94% were seen once. This specimen was peripheral blood, taken 28 days after the second AZD1222 dose. These receptors all stem from an adult who received the AZD1222 COVID-19 vaccine.

Concerning this clone itself: This sample includes further DNA sequences coding for the same CDR3. The chain joins TRBV9 to TRBJ1-3, with D unresolved. The CDR3 length is 15 residues. Trimming stripped 0 bases from V and 1 base from J, with 8 bases between. Germline V lookup: CDR1 SGDLS, CDR2 YYNGEE. In DNA form, the CDR3 reads TGTGCCAGCAGCGTAGGGGGAGTATCTGGAAACACCATATATTTT. This sequence encodes CASSVGGVSGNTIYF.

The rearrangement links TRBV28 to TRBJ1-5; 7 nucleotides match TRBD1. The CDR3 totals 15 residues. Germline CDR1 reads MDHEN; CDR2 reads SYDVKM. Trimming at V came to 4 bases and at J to 7 bases, leaving 10 bases not matched to a gene. The CDR3: CASSSTGEIGQPQHF. CDR3 DNA: TGTGCCAGCAGTTCAACAGGGGAAATAGGGCAGCCCCAGCATTTT.

This chain joins TRBV5-4 and TRBJ2-7, with 7 positions matching TRBD1. Trimming cost V 4 bases and J 2 bases; bases outside gene matches: 6. The germline CDR1 and CDR2 sequences are SGHNT and YYREEE (reference sequence). The CDR3 consists of 14 residues. For the CDR3, the DNA is TGTGCCAGCAGCGGCCCCGGGACAGCCTACGAGCAGTACTTC. It translates to CASSGPGTAYEQYF.

The V call is TRBV7-9, the J call TRBJ2-2; TRBD1 aligns across 7 bases. V gave up 5 bases and J gave up 4 bases; unmatched junction bases: 7. The CDR3 length is 15 residues. Germline values: CDR1 SEHNR, CDR2 FQNEAQ (reference sequence). The CDR3 loop reads CASSRRQGTTGELFF. As DNA, the CDR3 is TGTGCCAGCAGCAGACGACAGGGTACCACCGGGGAGCTGTTTTTT.

The chain has TRBV3-1 (or the pseudogene TRBV3-2) and TRBJ2-7, with 8 bases identical to TRBD1. There are 13 residues in the CDR3. Trimming cost V 2 bases and J 6 bases; bases outside gene matches: 3. The V gene's germline CDR1 is LGHDT and CDR2 YNNKEL (reference sequence). The CDR3 loop is CASSQLDRVEQYF. CDR3 in DNA: TGTGCCAGCAGCCAACTGGACAGGGTCGAGCAGTACTTC.

This clone appeared a single time. The CDR3 bases are TGTGCCAGCACCGGACAGGGGATGAACACTGAAGCTTTCTTT. Protein product: CASTGQGMNTEAFF. J is TRBJ1-1 and V is TRBV18; TRBD1 aligns across 9 bases. The germline gives CDR1 KGHSH, CDR2 LQKENI. With V trimmed by 8 bases and J by 0 bases, 4 bases remained unmatched. The CDR3 contains 14 residues.

The chain links TRBV5-1 to TRBJ1-3; D is possibly TRBD1 (5 bases). Germline CDR1 and CDR2: SGHRS and YFSETQ. This CDR3 region has 13 residues. Deletions cut 5 bases from V and 15 bases from J, with 21 bases between. CDR3 in DNA: TGCGCCAGCAGTCCTGAAGTCTGGGGGAAGCCATATTTT. Translating it yields CASSPEVWGKPYF.

This sequence joins TRBV7-8 and TRBJ1-3; tentative D call: TRBD1 (5 bases). V was pared by 7 bases and J by 2 bases, with 15 bases between. This CDR3 has 15 residues. The germline V gene has CDR1 SGHVS and CDR2 FQNEAQ. CDR3 region: CASTVSRATGNTIYF. The CDR3 DNA follows: TGTGCCAGCACCGTAAGCAGGGCTACTGGAAACACCATATATTTT.

This rearrangement joins TRBV5-1 to TRBJ2-7, with D perhaps matching TRBD1 (6 bases). Trimming removed 0 bases at V and 6 bases at J, with 22 bases between. This CDR3 comprises 17 residues. The V gene's germline CDR1 is SGHRS and CDR2 YFSETQ. The CDR3, as DNA: TGCGCCAGCAGCTTGGAATACAGGGACGAGACCAACTTCGAGCAGTACTTC. This translates into CASSLEYRDETNFEQYF.

The chain combines TRBV7-2 with TRBJ1-1, with D perhaps TRBD1 (6 bases). Germline values: CDR1 SGHTA, CDR2 FQGNSA. With 1 base removed from V and 0 bases from J, the gap between germline ends came to 9 bases. The CDR3 runs 15 residues. The CDR3 coding sequence is TGTGCCAGCAGCTTAGGCCGGACAGTGAACACTGAAGCTTTCTTT. Translation gives CASSLGRTVNTEAFF.

The chain links TRBV2 to TRBJ2-5; D uncertain. The germline V gene encodes CDR1 SNHLY and CDR2 FYNNEI. With 6 bases removed from V and 4 bases from J, the gap between germline ends came to 6 bases. The CDR3 has 11 amino acids. Here the CDR3 reads CASRGLETQYF. In nucleotides, the CDR3 is TGTGCCAGCAGGGGGTTAGAGACCCAGTACTTC.

To note about this clone: Different DNA sequences within this sample yield the same CDR3. V usage is TRBV29-1 and J usage is TRBJ2-7; D gene unclear. V dropped 4 bases and J dropped 0 bases, with 4 bases sitting between them. Germline CDR1 reads SQVTM; CDR2 reads ANQGSEA. The CDR3 has 11 amino acids. CDR3 sequence reads: CSVGSSYEQYF. CDR3 DNA: TGCAGCGTTGGATCCTCCTACGAGCAGTACTTC.

The chain links TRBV9 to TRBJ2-5, with 7 bases fitting TRBD2. Per germline, CDR1 SGDLS and CDR2 YYNGEE. This CDR3 has 16 amino acids. V gave up 4 bases and J gave up 0 bases; unmatched junction bases: 9. In DNA form, the CDR3 reads TGTGCCAGCAGCCCCCTTAGCGGGCGGAACCAAGAGACCCAGTACTTC. It specifies CASSPLSGRNQETQYF.

The J gene is TRBJ2-1, the V gene TRBV27; no clear D gene. The CDR3 contains 16 residues. Germline loops: CDR1 MNHEY, CDR2 SMNVEV (reference sequence). V was trimmed by 0 bases and J by 0 bases, leaving 9 bases between them. The CDR3 sequence: CASSLSGHSSYNEQFF. The DNA of the CDR3 is TGTGCCAGCAGTTTATCAGGGCACAGCTCCTACAATGAGCAGTTCTTC.

The genes are TRBV28 and TRBJ1-1; TRBD1 matches at 8 bases. V dropped 4 bases and J dropped 12; count of bases not matched to a gene: 7. The germline V gene has CDR1 MDHEN and CDR2 SYDVKM. This CDR3 spans 12 amino acids. The CDR3 loop is CASSSDRALSFF. The CDR3 region has the DNA TGTGCCAGCAGTTCGGACAGGGCGCTGTCTTTCTTT.

The J gene is TRBJ2-2, the V gene TRBV29-1, with no clear D. The CDR3 is made up of 13 amino acids. The germline V gene encodes CDR1 SQVTM and CDR2 ANQGSEA. The V end was cut by 5 bases, the J end by 8 bases, with 15 bases between. DNA of the CDR3: TGCAGCGTTAGGATTGTGCCTCGGGGGGAGCTGTTTTTT. Amino acids: CSVRIVPRGELFF.

The rearrangement links TRBV19 to TRBJ2-2, with D perhaps given as TRBD1 or TRBD2 (5 bases each). Trimming stripped 3 bases from V and 3 bases from J, with 11 bases between. Germline V CDR1 and CDR2: LNHDA, SQIVND (reference sequence). The CDR3 totals 15 residues. The CDR3 loop is CASSISGGDTGELFF. CDR3 bases: TGTGCCAGTAGTATTAGTGGGGGAGACACCGGGGAGCTGTTTTTT.